One TCR beta chain is described in this entry. The CDR3 runs 14 residues. CDR1 and CDR2 from the germline V gene are SNHLY and FYNNEI. This sample stems from a study of blood T cell repertoires in COVID-19. About the research overall: Samples representing acute and convalescent COVID-19 were sourced from the United States, Italy and Spain. T cells, B-cell-depleted T cells, or PBMCs supplied cDNA or gDNA.

In the original workflow: Estimates of nucleated cell counts were drawn from the amplification of reference gene primers. Some clones are missing from TCRdb's copy, which holds only in-frame ones; the method was immunoSEQ multiplex PCR. D and trimming were read from the DNA, whereas the V and J calls and clone size are those reported in that table. The top ten clones hold about 26% of a sample with around 78,000 clones, more than 80% of them seen once. The chain is built from TRBV2 and TRBJ2-2; weak D call: TRBD2 (5 bases). This TCR derives from a man aged 50 to 59 with active or convalescent COVID-19. The material sequenced was peripheral blood. The CDR3 nucleotides read TGTGCTACGTCCCTGAGGGCAGACACCGGGGAGCTGTTTTTT. This sequence encodes CATSLRADTGELFF. The entire variable domain, with the rest obtained from reference TRBV2 and TRBJ2-2, is as follows: EPEVTQTPSHQVTQMGQEVILRCVPISNHLYFYWYRQILGQKVEFLVSFYNNEISEKSEIFDDQFSVERPDGSNFTLKIRSTKLEDSAMYFCATSLRADTGELFFGEGSRLTVL.